The 2 T cell receptor beta chains below all came from one sample that was sequenced in a study of blood T cell repertoires in COVID-19. Method: immunoSEQ multiplex PCR; TCRdb's copy keeps in-frame clones and lacks some. The table lists over 200,000 clones, under 90% of them singletons. The sequencing sample was made of peripheral blood. Receptor source: a man aged 55 to 70 who had recovered from COVID-19.

This clone was counted between two and nine times. The chain couples TRBV6-5 to TRBJ2-7, with 10 bases that match TRBD1. Germline V gene sequence: CDR1 MNHEY, CDR2 SVGAGI. V gave up 5 bases and J gave up 2 bases; unmatched junction bases: 6. The CDR3 covers 15 residues. The DNA for the CDR3 is TGTGCCAGCAGTCTTGACAGGGGGCCTACCTACGAGCAGTACTTC. It specifies CASSLDRGPTYEQYF.

The chain couples TRBV6-5 to TRBJ1-1; D may be TRBD1 (5 bases). The germline V gene has CDR1 MNHEY and CDR2 SVGAGI. There are 13 residues in the CDR3. The germline V and J ends were trimmed by 10 bases and 0 bases, with 12 bases remaining between them. The CDR3 region is CAIATGLNTEAFF. The CDR3 DNA sequence: TGTGCCATCGCCACAGGATTGAACACTGAAGCTTTCTTT.